The sequence of this T cell receptor (beta chain) was determined in a study of regulatory T cells in long-lasting Graves disease. Study-wide findings and caveats: Segments TRBV28, TRBJ1-2 and TRBJ2-5 showed preferential usage in persistent disease.

Germline loops: CDR1 DFQATT, CDR2 SNEGSKA (reference sequence). The CDR3 length is 13 residues. Trimming cost V 3 bases and J 7 bases, with 15 bases left between them. Arm-PCR of CDR3 regions and iRepertoire HTBI primers were the basis on which TCR beta libraries were built. Each CDR3 protein is one row after TCRdb ran MiXCR on the multiplex PCR reads. The sample includes some 300,000 distinct CDR3 sequences, approximately 20% of them seen just once. This clonotype was counted a few times. The antigen remains undetermined. Time point of the sample: persistent/refractory GD, antithyroid drugs over 5 years with positive TRAb. There was RNA extracted from PBMCs, and the TCR library was made from it. American Thyroid Association guidelines defined how Graves' disease was diagnosed. As collected, the peripheral blood samples measured 8 to 9 milliliters each and went into EDTA tubes.

The sample consisted of peripheral blood mononuclear cells (PBMCs), taken when the disease was refractory, from a patient treated with antithyroid drugs. The rearrangement joins TRBV20-1 to TRBJ1-1; D perhaps matches TRBD1 (5 bases). The sequence was collected from a female donor with Graves disease. The CDR3 coding sequence is TGCAGTGCTAGTATGGGGACGGAGCTTGAAGCTTTCTTT. This translates into CSASMGTELEAFF.